The source of this TCR beta chain is a study of blood T cell repertoires in COVID-19. In the study overall: Donors in the United States, Italy and Spain gave samples during acute or convalescent COVID-19.

This clone came up a few times. The CDR3 is 14 residues long. The germline V gene encodes CDR1 MGHRA and CDR2 YSYEKL. Trimming stripped 6 bases from V and 2 bases from J, with 13 bases between. TCRdb's copy holds only in-frame clones and misses some; the assay was immunoSEQ multiplex PCR. The sample includes around 320,000 clones, roughly 85% seen only once; the top ten take around 7.2%. Sequencing was done on a sample of peripheral blood. The receptor was isolated from a human donor in a cohort sampled during active COVID-19. This chain links TRBV4-1 with TRBJ1-2; no firm D call. CDR3 amino acids: CASSFTASNYGYTF. CDR3 nucleotides: TGCGCCAGCAGTTTTACAGCCTCAAACTATGGCTACACCTTC.